This is a list of T cell receptor beta chains from one sample in a study of T cells after yellow fever vaccination. TCRdb re-called the 5' RACE reads through MiXCR, storing one row per CDR3 protein. The sample yields roughly 15,000 distinct CDR3 sequences, roughly 7.2% seen once. The source material was PBMCs, either bulk or a sorted T-cell subset (CD4+, CD8+, memory, or dextramer-sorted; not recorded which), sampled on the day of the yellow fever booster vaccination. The receptors here all came from a man between 18 and 29 years old who received the YFV17D yellow fever vaccine. Both conserved end residues are part of each CDR3. A D gene is named only where the DNA matches it firmly. Not all rows give a size; the values are once, few, many and, for expanded clones, a class.

abundance: many; v_gene: TRBV5-1; d_gene: TRBD1; j_gene: TRBJ2-3; CDR3aa: CASTLEGATDTQYF; CDR3nt: TGCGCCAGCACTCTAGAGGGGGCCACAGATACGCAGTATTTT
abundance: many; v_gene: TRBV5-1; d_gene: TRBD2; j_gene: TRBJ2-1; CDR3aa: CASSLAGGGNNEQFF; CDR3nt: TGCGCCAGCAGCTTGGCCGGGGGGGGTAACAATGAGCAGTTCTTC
abundance: once; v_gene: TRBV20-1; d_gene: TRBD2; j_gene: TRBJ2-1; CDR3aa: CSARVSGGPGSYNEQFF; CDR3nt: TGCAGTGCTAGAGTTAGCGGGGGGCCGGGCTCCTACAATGAGCAGTTCTTC
abundance: few; v_gene: TRBV20-1; d_gene: .; j_gene: TRBJ2-2; CDR3aa: CSAARGRELFF; CDR3nt: TGCAGTGCAGCACGGGGTAGGGAGCTGTTTTTT
abundance: many; v_gene: TRBV5-1; d_gene: .; j_gene: TRBJ1-4; CDR3aa: CASSLAIKGGGNEKLFF; CDR3nt: TGCGCCAGCAGCTTGGCCATCAAAGGGGGGGGGAATGAAAAACTGTTTTTT
abundance: many; v_gene: TRBV12-3/TRBV12-4; d_gene: .; j_gene: TRBJ1-5; CDR3aa: CASSLSGSGNQPQHF; CDR3nt: TGTGCCAGCAGTTTGTCGGGGTCGGGCAATCAGCCCCAGCATTTT
abundance: many; v_gene: TRBV19; d_gene: .; j_gene: TRBJ1-1; CDR3aa: CASSIRSSGNHEAFF; CDR3nt: TGTGCCAGTAGTATTCGGAGTTCAGGGAATCATGAAGCTTTCTTT
abundance: many; v_gene: TRBV13; d_gene: .; j_gene: TRBJ1-3; CDR3aa: CASSHRPGRIGNTIYF; CDR3nt: TGTGCCAGCAGCCACCGCCCAGGACGGATTGGAAACACCATATATTTT
abundance: medium-sized; v_gene: TRBV20-1; d_gene: TRBD1; j_gene: TRBJ1-3; CDR3aa: CSARVAGGRDTIYF; CDR3nt: TGCAGTGCTAGAGTGGCAGGGGGCAGGGACACCATATATTTT
abundance: many; v_gene: TRBV27; d_gene: TRBD2; j_gene: TRBJ2-1; CDR3aa: CASSALTSGVYNEQFF; CDR3nt: TGTGCCAGCAGTGCCCTGACTAGCGGGGTCTACAATGAGCAGTTCTTC
abundance: many; v_gene: TRBV5-4; d_gene: .; j_gene: TRBJ2-2; CDR3aa: CASSLGLSGVGELFF; CDR3nt: TGTGCCAGCAGCTTGGGGTTATCAGGGGTCGGGGAGCTGTTTTTT
abundance: many; v_gene: TRBV7-2; d_gene: TRBD2; j_gene: TRBJ2-7; CDR3aa: CASSSMPVTSGSYEQYF; CDR3nt: TGTGCCAGCAGCTCAATGCCGGTGACTAGCGGCTCCTACGAGCAGTACTTC
abundance: medium-sized; v_gene: TRBV7-2; d_gene: TRBD2; j_gene: TRBJ2-3; CDR3aa: CASSPRDSGGRTQYF; CDR3nt: TGTGCCAGCAGTCCTAGGGACAGCGGGGGGCGTACGCAGTATTTT
abundance: .; v_gene: TRBV11-2; d_gene: TRBD2; j_gene: TRBJ2-3; CDR3aa: CASSPWGSGDFTDTQYF; CDR3nt: TGTGCCAGCAGCCCCTGGGGTAGCGGGGACTTCACAGATACGCAGTATTTT
abundance: many; v_gene: TRBV6-1; d_gene: .; j_gene: TRBJ1-5; CDR3aa: CASSEQQQNQPQHF; CDR3nt: TGTGCCAGCAGTGAGCAACAACAGAATCAGCCCCAGCATTTT
abundance: .; v_gene: TRBV7-6; d_gene: TRBD2; j_gene: TRBJ2-3; CDR3aa: CASSYLAGGSRDTQYF; CDR3nt: TGTGCCAGCAGCTATTTAGCGGGGGGCAGCAGGGATACGCAGTATTTT
abundance: .; v_gene: TRBV7-6; d_gene: .; j_gene: TRBJ2-7; CDR3aa: CASSLGDNSYEQYF; CDR3nt: TGTGCCAGCAGCTTAGGGGACAACTCCTACGAGCAGTACTTC
abundance: many; v_gene: TRBV7-2; d_gene: .; j_gene: TRBJ2-3; CDR3aa: CASSRRGNTDTQYF; CDR3nt: TGTGCCAGCAGCCGAAGGGGAAACACAGATACGCAGTATTTT
abundance: many; v_gene: TRBV18; d_gene: .; j_gene: TRBJ2-5; CDR3aa: CASSENSGMGETQYF; CDR3nt: TGTGCCAGCTCCGAAAATTCAGGGATGGGAGAGACCCAGTACTTC
abundance: many; v_gene: TRBV27; d_gene: .; j_gene: TRBJ2-5; CDR3aa: CASSLASWETQYF; CDR3nt: TGTGCCAGCAGTTTAGCTAGCTGGGAGACCCAGTACTTC
abundance: medium-sized; v_gene: TRBV24-1; d_gene: TRBD2; j_gene: TRBJ2-3; CDR3aa: CATSDPLGLAGADTQYF; CDR3nt: TGTGCCACCAGTGATCCGTTGGGACTAGCGGGCGCAGATACGCAGTATTTT
abundance: many; v_gene: TRBV6-1; d_gene: .; j_gene: TRBJ1-1; CDR3aa: CASSAGVGDTEAFF; CDR3nt: TGTGCCAGCAGTGCGGGAGTCGGGGACACTGAAGCTTTCTTT
abundance: many; v_gene: TRBV6-5; d_gene: .; j_gene: TRBJ1-1; CDR3aa: CASRGGFLGTEAFF; CDR3nt: TGTGCCAGCAGGGGGGGCTTCTTGGGCACTGAAGCTTTCTTT
abundance: many; v_gene: TRBV5-1; d_gene: TRBD2; j_gene: TRBJ2-3; CDR3aa: CASSSMTSADTQYF; CDR3nt: TGCGCCAGCAGCTCGATGACTAGCGCAGATACGCAGTATTTT
abundance: medium-sized; v_gene: TRBV6-4; d_gene: TRBD2; j_gene: TRBJ2-1; CDR3aa: CASILSGGYNEQFF; CDR3nt: TGTGCCAGCATACTTAGCGGGGGGTACAATGAGCAGTTCTTC
abundance: many; v_gene: TRBV25-1; d_gene: .; j_gene: TRBJ2-2; CDR3aa: CASNPGGEGTGELFF; CDR3nt: TGTGCCAGCAATCCCGGGGGCGAAGGGACCGGGGAGCTGTTTTTT
abundance: many; v_gene: TRBV19; d_gene: .; j_gene: TRBJ1-1; CDR3aa: CASQGREGTEAFF; CDR3nt: TGTGCCAGTCAGGGGAGGGAGGGCACTGAAGCTTTCTTT
abundance: many; v_gene: TRBV6-2/TRBV6-3; d_gene: TRBD1; j_gene: TRBJ1-5; CDR3aa: CASSPGLRGDQPQHF; CDR3nt: TGTGCCAGCAGTCCGGGACTCAGGGGGGATCAGCCCCAGCATTTT
abundance: medium-sized; v_gene: TRBV4-1; d_gene: .; j_gene: TRBJ2-5; CDR3aa: CASSQAIQEETQYF; CDR3nt: TGCGCCAGCAGCCAGGCCATACAAGAAGAGACCCAGTACTTC
abundance: many; v_gene: TRBV10-3; d_gene: TRBD2; j_gene: TRBJ2-5; CDR3aa: CASGLEQETRYF; CDR3nt: TGTGCCTCGGGACTAGAGCAAGAGACCCGGTACTTC
abundance: many; v_gene: TRBV25-1; d_gene: .; j_gene: TRBJ1-1; CDR3aa: CASSEYIVGSQNTEAFF; CDR3nt: TGTGCCAGCAGTGAATATATAGTGGGGAGCCAGAACACTGAAGCTTTCTTT
abundance: many; v_gene: TRBV6-5; d_gene: .; j_gene: TRBJ2-5; CDR3aa: CASSPMGLETQYF; CDR3nt: TGTGCCAGCAGTCCCATGGGGCTTGAGACCCAGTACTTC
abundance: .; v_gene: TRBV9; d_gene: .; j_gene: TRBJ1-1; CDR3aa: CASTRGQGKGSEAFF; CDR3nt: TGTGCCAGCACCCGGGGGCAGGGGAAGGGGTCTGAAGCTTTCTTT
abundance: many; v_gene: TRBV6-4; d_gene: .; j_gene: TRBJ1-4; CDR3aa: CASSQHRPRGEKLFF; CDR3nt: TGTGCCAGCAGTCAGCACAGGCCGCGGGGTGAAAAACTGTTTTTT
abundance: many; v_gene: TRBV4-2; d_gene: .; j_gene: TRBJ1-2; CDR3aa: CASSQSSQVDYTF; CDR3nt: TGTGCCAGCAGCCAGTCCTCGCAGGTGGACTACACCTTC
abundance: many; v_gene: TRBV25-1; d_gene: .; j_gene: TRBJ1-1; CDR3aa: CASQGRNTEAFF; CDR3nt: TGTGCCAGCCAGGGACGGAACACTGAAGCTTTCTTT
abundance: many; v_gene: TRBV7-2; d_gene: .; j_gene: TRBJ1-1; CDR3aa: CASSAPRGAAFF; CDR3nt: TGTGCCAGCAGCGCACCTCGGGGGGCAGCTTTCTTT
abundance: many; v_gene: TRBV6-6; d_gene: .; j_gene: TRBJ2-7; CDR3aa: CASSYSGLQVEQYF; CDR3nt: TGTGCCAGCAGTTACTCAGGACTACAGGTCGAGCAGTACTTC
abundance: once; v_gene: TRBV20-1; d_gene: .; j_gene: TRBJ2-5; CDR3aa: CSARGDQETQYF; CDR3nt: TGCAGTGCAAGAGGGGACCAAGAGACCCAGTACTTC
abundance: many; v_gene: TRBV9; d_gene: TRBD2; j_gene: TRBJ2-2; CDR3aa: CASSHPAGANTGELFF; CDR3nt: TGTGCCAGCAGCCACCCAGCGGGGGCGAACACCGGGGAGCTGTTTTTT
abundance: many; v_gene: TRBV5-1; d_gene: TRBD1; j_gene: TRBJ2-5; CDR3aa: CASSQRGGQQETQYF; CDR3nt: TGCGCCAGCAGCCAGAGAGGGGGACAGCAAGAGACCCAGTACTTC
abundance: many; v_gene: TRBV4-3; d_gene: .; j_gene: TRBJ2-1; CDR3aa: CASSQDRGGNEQFF; CDR3nt: TGCGCCAGCAGCCAAGACAGGGGGGGGAATGAGCAGTTCTTC
abundance: many; v_gene: TRBV18; d_gene: TRBD1; j_gene: TRBJ2-4; CDR3aa: CASSPPGDRKNIQYF; CDR3nt: TGTGCCAGCTCACCACCGGGGGACAGAAAAAACATTCAGTACTTC
abundance: many; v_gene: TRBV18; d_gene: .; j_gene: TRBJ1-5; CDR3aa: CASSLRAVSNQPQHF; CDR3nt: TGTGCCAGCTCATTACGGGCAGTTAGCAATCAGCCCCAGCATTTT
abundance: few; v_gene: TRBV5-5; d_gene: TRBD1; j_gene: TRBJ2-2; CDR3aa: CASSPQGASGELFF; CDR3nt: TGTGCCAGCAGCCCCCAGGGGGCGAGCGGGGAGCTGTTTTTT
abundance: many; v_gene: TRBV20-1; d_gene: TRBD1; j_gene: TRBJ1-1; CDR3aa: CSGTGSLNTEAFF; CDR3nt: TGCAGTGGGACAGGGTCCTTGAACACTGAAGCTTTCTTT
abundance: many; v_gene: TRBV5-4; d_gene: .; j_gene: TRBJ2-1; CDR3aa: CASSFDSSYYNEQFF; CDR3nt: TGTGCCAGCAGCTTCGACTCCTCGTACTACAATGAGCAGTTCTTC
abundance: few; v_gene: TRBV4-3; d_gene: .; j_gene: TRBJ1-4; CDR3aa: CASSQVAGFNEKLFF; CDR3nt: TGCGCCAGCAGCCAAGTGGCGGGATTTAATGAAAAACTGTTTTTT
abundance: few; v_gene: TRBV12-3/TRBV12-4; d_gene: TRBD1; j_gene: TRBJ1-4; CDR3aa: CASSPRQGTEKLFF; CDR3nt: TGTGCCAGCAGCCCGCGACAGGGTACTGAAAAACTGTTTTTT
abundance: many; v_gene: TRBV2; d_gene: .; j_gene: TRBJ2-7; CDR3aa: CASSEIGTPFYEQYF; CDR3nt: TGTGCCAGCAGTGAAATCGGCACTCCGTTTTACGAGCAGTACTTC
abundance: many; v_gene: TRBV24-1; d_gene: TRBD1; j_gene: TRBJ2-2; CDR3aa: CATSDTPPDRGRTGELFF; CDR3nt: TGTGCCACCAGTGACACACCACCTGACAGGGGTCGGACCGGGGAGCTGTTTTTT
abundance: medium-sized; v_gene: TRBV7-3; d_gene: .; j_gene: TRBJ2-2; CDR3aa: CASSTNTGELFF; CDR3nt: TGTGCCAGCAGCACGAACACCGGGGAGCTGTTTTTT
abundance: many; v_gene: TRBV10-1; d_gene: TRBD1; j_gene: TRBJ2-5; CDR3aa: CASSQGEYF; CDR3nt: TGCGCCAGCAGCCAGGGGGAGTACTTC
abundance: medium-sized; v_gene: TRBV9; d_gene: .; j_gene: TRBJ2-3; CDR3aa: CASSETGADTQYF; CDR3nt: TGTGCCAGCAGCGAAACGGGGGCAGATACGCAGTATTTT
abundance: many; v_gene: TRBV7-2; d_gene: TRBD1; j_gene: TRBJ1-5; CDR3aa: CASSIQGDQPQHF; CDR3nt: TGTGCCAGCAGCATTCAGGGGGATCAGCCCCAGCATTTT
abundance: many; v_gene: TRBV3-1; d_gene: TRBD1; j_gene: TRBJ1-3; CDR3aa: CASSPGQGNTIYF; CDR3nt: TGTGCCAGCAGCCCGGGACAGGGAAACACCATATATTTT
abundance: .; v_gene: TRBV5-1; d_gene: .; j_gene: TRBJ2-3; CDR3aa: CASSWRTESDTQYF; CDR3nt: TGCGCCAGCAGCTGGAGGACGGAGTCAGATACGCAGTATTTT
abundance: many; v_gene: TRBV14; d_gene: TRBD1; j_gene: TRBJ2-3; CDR3aa: CASSRDRLDTQYF; CDR3nt: TGTGCCAGCAGCCGGGACAGGTTAGATACGCAGTATTTT
abundance: many; v_gene: TRBV7-2; d_gene: TRBD1; j_gene: TRBJ2-5; CDR3aa: CASSRDRGETQYF; CDR3nt: TGTGCCAGCAGCCGCGACAGGGGGGAGACCCAGTACTTC
abundance: many; v_gene: TRBV20-1; d_gene: .; j_gene: TRBJ1-1; CDR3aa: CSVQEGRDTEAFF; CDR3nt: TGCAGTGTTCAAGAGGGCCGGGACACTGAAGCTTTCTTT